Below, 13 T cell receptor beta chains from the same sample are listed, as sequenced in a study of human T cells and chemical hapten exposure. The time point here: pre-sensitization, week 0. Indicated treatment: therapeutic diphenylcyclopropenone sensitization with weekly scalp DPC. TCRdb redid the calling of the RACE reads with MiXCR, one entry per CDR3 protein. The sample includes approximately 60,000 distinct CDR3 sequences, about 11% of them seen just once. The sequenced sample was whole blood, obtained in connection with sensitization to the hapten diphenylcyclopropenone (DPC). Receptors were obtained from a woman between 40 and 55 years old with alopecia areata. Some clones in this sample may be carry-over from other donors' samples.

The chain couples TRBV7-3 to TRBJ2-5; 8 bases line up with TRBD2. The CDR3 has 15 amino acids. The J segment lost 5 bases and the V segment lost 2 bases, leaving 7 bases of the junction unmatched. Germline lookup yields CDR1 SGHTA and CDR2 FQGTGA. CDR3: CASSLLGGAVETQYF. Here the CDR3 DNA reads TGTGCCAGCAGCTTACTCGGGGGGGCGGTTGAGACCCAGTACTTC. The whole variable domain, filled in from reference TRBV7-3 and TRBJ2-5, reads GAGVSQTPSNKVTEKGKYVELRCDPISGHTALYWYRQSLGQGPEFLIYFQGTGAADDSGLPNDRFFAVRPEGSVSTLKIQRTERGDSAVYLCASSLLGGAVETQYFGPGTRLLVL.

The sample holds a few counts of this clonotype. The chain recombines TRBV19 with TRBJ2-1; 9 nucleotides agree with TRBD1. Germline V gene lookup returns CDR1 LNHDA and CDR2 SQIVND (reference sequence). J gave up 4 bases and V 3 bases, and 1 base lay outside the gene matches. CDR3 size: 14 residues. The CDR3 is CASSIGTGYNEQFF. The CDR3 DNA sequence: TGTGCCAGTAGTATCGGGACAGGGTACAATGAGCAGTTCTTC.

CDR3 residues: CASRQRPSGNTIYF. CDR3 coding DNA: TGTGCCAGCAGGCAGCGACCCTCTGGAAACACCATATATTTT. The rearrangement links TRBV6-5 to TRBJ1-3; no clear D. There are 14 residues in the CDR3. Per germline, CDR1 MNHEY and CDR2 SVGAGI. V lost 6 bases to trimming and J lost 0 bases, with 9 bases between them.

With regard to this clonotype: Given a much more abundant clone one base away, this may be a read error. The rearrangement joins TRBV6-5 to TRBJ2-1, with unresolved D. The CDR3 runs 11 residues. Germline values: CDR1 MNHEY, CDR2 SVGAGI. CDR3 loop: CASNYGGEQFF. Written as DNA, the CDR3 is TGTGCCAGCAATTACGGCGGTGAGCAGTTCTTC.

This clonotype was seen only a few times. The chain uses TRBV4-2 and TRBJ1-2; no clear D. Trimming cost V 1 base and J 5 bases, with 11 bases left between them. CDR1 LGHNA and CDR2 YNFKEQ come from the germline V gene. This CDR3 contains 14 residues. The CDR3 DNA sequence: TGTGCCAGCAGCCAAGCTATGTCAGGTTATGGCTACACCTTC. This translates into CASSQAMSGYGYTF.

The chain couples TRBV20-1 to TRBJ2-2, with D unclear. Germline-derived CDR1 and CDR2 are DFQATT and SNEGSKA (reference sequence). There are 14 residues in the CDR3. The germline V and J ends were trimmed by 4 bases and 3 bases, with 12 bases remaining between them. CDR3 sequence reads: CSATITSYTGELFF. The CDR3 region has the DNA TGCAGTGCTACAATTACCTCTTACACCGGGGAGCTGTTTTTT.

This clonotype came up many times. The CDR3 reads CSVVWVEQYF. Here the CDR3 DNA reads TGCAGCGTTGTTTGGGTCGAGCAGTACTTC. The gene calls are TRBV29-1 and TRBJ2-7, with no clear D. The CDR3 extends over 10 amino acids. V shed 4 bases and J shed 6 bases, with 7 bases lying between them. Germline CDR1 and CDR2: SQVTM and ANQGSEA.

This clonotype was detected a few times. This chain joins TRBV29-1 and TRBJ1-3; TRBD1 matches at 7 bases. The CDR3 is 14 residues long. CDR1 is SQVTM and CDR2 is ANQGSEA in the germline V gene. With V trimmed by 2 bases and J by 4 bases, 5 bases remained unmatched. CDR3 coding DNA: TGCAGCGTTGAAAAGGGGGCCGGAGGAAACACCATATATTTT. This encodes CSVEKGAGGNTIYF.

The CDR3: CASSPSRGAGNQPQHF. The CDR3 bases are TGTGCCAGCAGTCCGAGCCGGGGCGCGGGCAATCAGCCCCAGCATTTT. The chain uses TRBV28 and TRBJ1-5, with D tentatively TRBD1 (5 bases). Germline V CDR1 and CDR2: MDHEN, SYDVKM. The V end was cut by 5 bases, the J end by 2 bases, with 16 bases between. The CDR3 runs to 16 residues.

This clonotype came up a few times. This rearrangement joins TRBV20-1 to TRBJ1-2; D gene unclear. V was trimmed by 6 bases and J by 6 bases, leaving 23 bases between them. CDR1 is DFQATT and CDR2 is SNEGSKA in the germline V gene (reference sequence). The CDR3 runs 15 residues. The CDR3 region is CSAPPPVQLPHGYTF. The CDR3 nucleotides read TGCAGTGCACCCCCGCCCGTGCAACTGCCCCATGGCTACACCTTC.

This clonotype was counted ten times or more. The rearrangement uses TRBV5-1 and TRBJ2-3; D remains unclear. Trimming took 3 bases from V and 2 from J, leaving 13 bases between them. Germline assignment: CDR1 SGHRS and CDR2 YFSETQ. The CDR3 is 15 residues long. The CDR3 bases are TGCGCCAGCAGCTCGCTCGGTGGGGACACAGATACGCAGTATTTT. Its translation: CASSSLGGDTDTQYF.

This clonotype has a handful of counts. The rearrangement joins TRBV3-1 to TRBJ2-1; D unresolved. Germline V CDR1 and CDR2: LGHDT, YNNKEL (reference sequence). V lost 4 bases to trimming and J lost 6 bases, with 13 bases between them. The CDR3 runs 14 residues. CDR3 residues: CASSPSLSSNEQFF. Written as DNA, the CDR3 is TGTGCCAGCAGCCCTTCGCTCAGCAGCAATGAGCAGTTCTTC.

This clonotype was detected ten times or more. The CDR3 coding sequence is TGCAGTGCTAGAGACCGGGACAGACCTTACAATGAGCAGTTCTTC. This codes for CSARDRDRPYNEQFF. V and J are TRBV20-1 and TRBJ2-1, with 7 bases lining up with TRBD1. The V gene's germline CDR1 is DFQATT and CDR2 SNEGSKA (reference sequence). Losses at the gene ends were 0 bases for V and 4 bases for J; bases not matched to a gene: 6. The CDR3 is 15 amino acids.